The entry that follows covers one T cell receptor beta chain sequence. Ten or more counts support this clonotype. Its antigen remains undetermined. No base quality values were provided; no much bigger clone lies one nucleotide off. V and J lose 8 bases and 1 base, and a span of 5 bases separates them. The CDR3 has 11 amino acids, counting the end cysteine and phenylalanine. Only the CDR3 DNA is retained, 33 bases long and in frame from the first base. CDR1 and CDR2, looked up from the germline V gene, are MNHNS and SASEGT. This sample is drawn from a study of T cells in Graves' hyperthyroidism and ophthalmopathy (dated by TCRdb to the late 2010s). As for the study more broadly: Peripheral blood was sampled at the time of initial diagnosis, prior to any treatment. To identify TCR V-J signatures that set the groups apart, the researchers used a discovery cohort of 100 patients, made up of 40 to 45 with Graves' ophthalmopathy and about 59 with stable Graves' hyperthyroidism. An independent validation cohort of about 20 hyperthyroidism patients and roughly 16 patients who later progressed to ophthalmopathy tested prospective prediction of ophthalmopathy. For training and testing, the 100 patients in the discovery cohort were randomly divided in a 7:3 ratio. In addition, the study compared T-cell repertoires in thyroid tissue and in blood from over 5 Graves' hyperthyroidism patients. Following sampling, methimazole starting at 30 mg daily was given to hyperthyroidism patients, and high-dose intravenous methylprednisolone was given to ophthalmopathy patients. The paper reports TCR Vbeta CDR3 sequencing of roughly 140 peripheral blood samples: around 45 ophthalmopathy, fewer than 80 hyperthyroidism and some 17 progressor patients. The paper as a whole reports these results and caveats: Sample size was not statistically predetermined, and blinding of investigators to group allocation was not performed. Ophthalmopathy was separated from stable hyperthyroidism by a 13 V-J signature model, with approximately 86% sensitivity and about 81% specificity obtained in cross-validation and 80%/75% obtained in testing. In validation, the model predicted progression to ophthalmopathy a median of around six months before onset, with about 64% sensitivity and nearly 75% specificity. Most expanded thyroid clonotypes (frequency above 0.001) were also found in blood, which suggests that blood repertoires may mirror thyroid immune responses.

Amplification of TCR beta CDR3 regions was carried out from RNA transcripts. For the first round of RT-PCR on the TCR CDR3, the HTBI primer set was used together with the Qiagen OneStep RT-PCR kit. Libraries were constructed in a second round of multiplex PCR, after which size selection and purification were carried out. Paired-end sequencing of the libraries was performed with 100 bp reads on an Illumina HiSeq2000. The study's processing was this. SOAPnuke was used to process the raw data, throwing out any read that contained adapters or uncalled bases, had a mean Phred below 15, or lacked an exact constant-primer or identifier match. COPE v1.2.5 was used to merge the high-quality paired reads, and each unique nucleotide sequence was defined as a clonotype. MiTCR v1.1 was used to align clonotypes to the IMGT TRBV, TRBD and TRBJ reference segments. The analysis included only V-J combinations with a frequency above 0.0001, which together covered 99% to 99.2% of the repertoires. A TCS score was defined as the ratio of F50 (clonal expansion) to E x V (chaos), with BLOSUM62-based TCRdist applied between CDR3 peptides within each V-J. Welch's t-statistics and random forest reduced approximately 520 V-J features to roughly 13, which were used in a naive Bayes classifier (R e1071). Clones were called with MiXCR by TCRdb after fastp trimmed the public reads at Q25, and only in-frame beta chains were retained. Rows with a matching CDR3 protein are joined into one entry that keeps the most common DNA and genes. These V and J calls rely on TCRdb rather than the paper's analysis. This sample has hundreds of thousands of distinct CDR3 sequences in its table, and 13% to 15% of those were observed once. The top ten clonotypes cover about 15% of the sample.

Stable Graves' hyperthyroidism was defined as the absence of progression to ophthalmopathy over 18 months of follow-up. Hyperthyroidism patients were newly diagnosed, had a disease duration of under 2 months, and were aged 18 to 65 years. Exclusion was applied to patients with uncontrolled infections, other autoimmune diseases, pregnancy or lactation. Diagnoses were based on clinical symptoms, serum thyroxine and TRAb, thyroid ultrasound and orbital computed tomography. Ficoll-Paque density gradient centrifugation was used to isolate PBMCs from approximately 10 ml of fresh peripheral blood. Trizol reagent was used to extract total RNA, and RNA quality was then checked on an Agilent 2100 Bioanalyzer.

The chain joins TRBV6-1 to TRBJ1-1; the D gene assignment is ambiguous. This clonotype originated in a woman aged 40-49 years with Graves' hyperthyroidism. The sequencing input was blood. In nucleotides, the sequence is TGTGCCAGCGTCACGAACACTGAAGCTTTCTTT. Its translation is CASVTNTEAFF.